This TCR beta chain was obtained from a study of siplizumab effects on memory and regulatory T cells. TCR templates numbering about 10^5 were assayed per sample. The assay was immunoSEQ multiplex PCR, and TCRdb's table has in-frame clones only and misses some. The sample yields 87,000 or so clones, about 94% seen once. In the case of this clone: Its antigen is not known.

Whole-study findings and limits: The Treg-derived share of mappable alloreactive CD4+ clones averaged about 74% with siplizumab and 26.9% in controls. Memory T cells appeared less diverse than naive cells, which seemed to contribute substantially to alloresponse. Mapping to unstimulated subsets was achieved for only a minor fraction of alloreactive clones.

The origin of this receptor is a human donor in good health. Sequencing was done on a sample of non-Treg CD4+ T cells sorted from blood.

The CDR3 loop is CASSQGTGTSGSYEQYF. The CDR3 DNA reads as TGCGCCAGCAGCCAAGGCACCGGGACTAGCGGCTCCTACGAGCAGTACTTC. The chain carries TRBV4-1 and TRBJ2-7; 11 nucleotides agree with TRBD2. Germline CDR1 MGHRA, CDR2 YSYEKL. V was pared by 1 base and J by 0 bases, with 5 bases of the junction left unmatched. The CDR3 has 17 residues.